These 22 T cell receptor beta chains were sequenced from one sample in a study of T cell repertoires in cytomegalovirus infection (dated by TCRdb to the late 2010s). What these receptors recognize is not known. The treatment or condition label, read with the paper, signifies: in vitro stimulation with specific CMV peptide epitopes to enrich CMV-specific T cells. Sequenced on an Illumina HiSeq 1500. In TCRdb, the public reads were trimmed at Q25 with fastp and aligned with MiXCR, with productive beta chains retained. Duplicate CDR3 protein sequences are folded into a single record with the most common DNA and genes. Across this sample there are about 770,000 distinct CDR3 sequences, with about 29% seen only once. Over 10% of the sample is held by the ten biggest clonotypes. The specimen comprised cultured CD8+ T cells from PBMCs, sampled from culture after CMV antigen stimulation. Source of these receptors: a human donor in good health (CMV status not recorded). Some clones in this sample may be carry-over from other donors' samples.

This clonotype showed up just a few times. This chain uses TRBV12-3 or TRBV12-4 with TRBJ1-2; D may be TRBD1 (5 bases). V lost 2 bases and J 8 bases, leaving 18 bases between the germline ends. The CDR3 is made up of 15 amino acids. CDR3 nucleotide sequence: TGTGCCAGCAGTTTAAATCTAAGGGGTCGGGACGGCTACACCTTC. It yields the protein CASSLNLRGRDGYTF.

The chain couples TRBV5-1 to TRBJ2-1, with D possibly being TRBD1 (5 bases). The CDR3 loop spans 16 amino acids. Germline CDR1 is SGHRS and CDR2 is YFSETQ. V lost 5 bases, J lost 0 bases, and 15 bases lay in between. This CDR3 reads CASRELTDSSYNEQFF. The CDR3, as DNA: TGCGCCAGCAGGGAATTGACAGACAGCTCCTACAATGAGCAGTTCTTC.

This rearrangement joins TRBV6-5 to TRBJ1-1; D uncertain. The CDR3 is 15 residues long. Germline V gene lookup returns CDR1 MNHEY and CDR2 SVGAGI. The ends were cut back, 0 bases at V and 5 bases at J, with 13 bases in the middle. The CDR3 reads CASSYSGAGGTEAFF. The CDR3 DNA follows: TGTGCCAGCAGTTACTCCGGTGCGGGTGGAACTGAAGCTTTCTTT.

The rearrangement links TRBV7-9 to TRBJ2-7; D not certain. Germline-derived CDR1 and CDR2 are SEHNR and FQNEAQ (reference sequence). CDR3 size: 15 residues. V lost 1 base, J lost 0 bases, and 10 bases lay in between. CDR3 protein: CASSLGHRSSYEQYF. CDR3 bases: TGTGCCAGCAGCTTAGGACACCGGAGCTCCTACGAGCAGTACTTC.

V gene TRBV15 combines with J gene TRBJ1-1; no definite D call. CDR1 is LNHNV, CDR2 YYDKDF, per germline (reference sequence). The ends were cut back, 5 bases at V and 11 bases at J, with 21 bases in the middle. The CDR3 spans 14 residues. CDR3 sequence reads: CATSVPGRGHSAFF. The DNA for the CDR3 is TGTGCCACCAGCGTCCCCGGGAGAGGCCATTCGGCTTTCTTT.

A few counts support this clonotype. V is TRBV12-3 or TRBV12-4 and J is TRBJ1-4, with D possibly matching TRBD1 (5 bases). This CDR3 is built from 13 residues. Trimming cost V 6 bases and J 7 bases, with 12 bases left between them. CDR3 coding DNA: TGTGCCAGCAGCCTTGCCAGGGCTGAAAAACTGTTTTTT. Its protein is CASSLARAEKLFF.

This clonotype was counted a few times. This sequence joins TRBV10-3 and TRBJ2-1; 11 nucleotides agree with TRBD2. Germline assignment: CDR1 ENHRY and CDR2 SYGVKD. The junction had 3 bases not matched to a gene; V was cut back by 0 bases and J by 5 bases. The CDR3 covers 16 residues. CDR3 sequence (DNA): TGTGCCATCAGTGAGTCGGTAGCGGGGGGGCACAATGAGCAGTTCTTC. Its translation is CAISESVAGGHNEQFF.

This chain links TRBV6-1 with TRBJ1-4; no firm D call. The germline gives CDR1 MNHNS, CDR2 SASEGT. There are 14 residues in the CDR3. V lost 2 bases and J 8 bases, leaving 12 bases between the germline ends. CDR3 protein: CASSEPGSGEKLFF. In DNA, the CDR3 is TGTGCCAGCAGTGAACCAGGATCGGGGGAAAAACTGTTTTTT.

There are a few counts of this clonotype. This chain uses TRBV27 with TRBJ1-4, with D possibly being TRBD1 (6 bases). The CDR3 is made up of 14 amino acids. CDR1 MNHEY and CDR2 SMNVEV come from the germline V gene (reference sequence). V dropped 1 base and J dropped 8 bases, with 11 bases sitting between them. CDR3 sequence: CASSLWAGDEKLFF. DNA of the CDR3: TGTGCCAGCAGTTTATGGGCAGGGGACGAAAAACTGTTTTTT.

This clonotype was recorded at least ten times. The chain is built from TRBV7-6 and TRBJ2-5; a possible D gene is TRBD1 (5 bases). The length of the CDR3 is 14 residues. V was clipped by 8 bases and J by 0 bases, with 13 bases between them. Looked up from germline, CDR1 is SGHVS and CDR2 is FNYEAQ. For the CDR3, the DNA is TGTGCCAGCTGGACAAGGTCGTACCAAGAGACCCAGTACTTC. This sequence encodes CASWTRSYQETQYF.

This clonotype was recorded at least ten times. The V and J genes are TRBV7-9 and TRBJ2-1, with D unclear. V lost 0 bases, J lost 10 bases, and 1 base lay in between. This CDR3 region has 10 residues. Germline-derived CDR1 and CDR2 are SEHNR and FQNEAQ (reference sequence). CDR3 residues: CASSLAEQFF. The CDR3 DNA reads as TGTGCCAGCAGCTTAGCCGAGCAGTTCTTC.

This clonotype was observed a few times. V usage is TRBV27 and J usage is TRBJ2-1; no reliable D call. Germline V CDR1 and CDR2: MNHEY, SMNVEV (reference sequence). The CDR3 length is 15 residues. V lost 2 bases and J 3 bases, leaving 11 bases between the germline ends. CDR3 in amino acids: CASSLKGVSYNEQFF. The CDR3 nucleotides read TGTGCCAGCAGTTTAAAGGGTGTGAGCTACAATGAGCAGTTCTTC.

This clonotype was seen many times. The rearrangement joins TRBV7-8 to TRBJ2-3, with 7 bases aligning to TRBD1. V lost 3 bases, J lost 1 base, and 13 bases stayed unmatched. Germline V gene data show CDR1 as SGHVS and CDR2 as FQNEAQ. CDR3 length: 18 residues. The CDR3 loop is CASSFSPPTGLGTDTQYF. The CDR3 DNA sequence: TGTGCCAGCAGCTTTAGCCCTCCGACAGGGTTAGGCACAGATACGCAGTATTTT. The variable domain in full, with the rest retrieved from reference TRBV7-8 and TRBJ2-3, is GAGVSQSPRYKVAKRGQDVALRCDPISGHVSLFWYQQALGQGPEFLTYFQNEAQLDKSGLPSDRFFAERPEGSVSTLKIQRTQQEDSAVYLCASSFSPPTGLGTDTQYFGPGTRLTVL.

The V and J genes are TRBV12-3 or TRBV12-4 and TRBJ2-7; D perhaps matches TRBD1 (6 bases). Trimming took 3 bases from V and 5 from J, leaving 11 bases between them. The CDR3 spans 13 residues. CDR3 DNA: TGTGCCAGCAGTTTGGCAGGGGTGAACGAGCAGTACGTC. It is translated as CASSLAGVNEQYV.

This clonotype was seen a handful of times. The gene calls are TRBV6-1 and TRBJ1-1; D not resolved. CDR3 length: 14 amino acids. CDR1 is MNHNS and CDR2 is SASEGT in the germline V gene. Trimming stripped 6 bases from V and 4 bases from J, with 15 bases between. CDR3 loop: CASSSIPDGTEAFF. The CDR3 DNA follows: TGTGCCAGCAGCTCAATCCCGGACGGCACTGAAGCTTTCTTT.

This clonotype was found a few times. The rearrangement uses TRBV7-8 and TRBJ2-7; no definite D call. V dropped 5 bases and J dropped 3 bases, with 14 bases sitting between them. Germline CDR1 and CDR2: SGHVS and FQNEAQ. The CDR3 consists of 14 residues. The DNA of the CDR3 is TGTGCCAGCAGCCCGAAGGAACGGTTCTACGAGCAGTACTTC. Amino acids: CASSPKERFYEQYF. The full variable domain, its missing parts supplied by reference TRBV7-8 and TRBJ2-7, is GAGVSQSPRYKVAKRGQDVALRCDPISGHVSLFWYQQALGQGPEFLTYFQNEAQLDKSGLPSDRFFAERPEGSVSTLKIQRTQQEDSAVYLCASSPKERFYEQYFGPGTRLTVT.

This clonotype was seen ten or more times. The CDR3 loop is CASSLGWRYEQYF. The CDR3 DNA follows: TGTGCCAGCAGTTTGGGGTGGAGGTACGAGCAGTACTTC. The chain carries TRBV12-3 or TRBV12-4 and TRBJ2-7, with a weak D call TRBD2 (5 bases). Trimming stripped 3 bases from V and 4 bases from J, with 10 bases between. CDR3 size: 13 residues.

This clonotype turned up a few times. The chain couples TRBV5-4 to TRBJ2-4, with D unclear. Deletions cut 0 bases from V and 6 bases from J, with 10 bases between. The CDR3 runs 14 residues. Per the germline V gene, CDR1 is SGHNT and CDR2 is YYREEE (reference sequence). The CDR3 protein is CASSLENYGNIQYF. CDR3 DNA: TGTGCCAGCAGCTTGGAAAATTATGGAAACATTCAGTACTTC.

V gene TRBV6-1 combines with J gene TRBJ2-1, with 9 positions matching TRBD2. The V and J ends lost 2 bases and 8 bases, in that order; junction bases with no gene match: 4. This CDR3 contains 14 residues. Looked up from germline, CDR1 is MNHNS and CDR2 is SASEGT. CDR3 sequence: CASSEWRGGYEQFF. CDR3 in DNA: TGTGCCAGCAGTGAATGGCGGGGGGGCTATGAGCAGTTCTTC.

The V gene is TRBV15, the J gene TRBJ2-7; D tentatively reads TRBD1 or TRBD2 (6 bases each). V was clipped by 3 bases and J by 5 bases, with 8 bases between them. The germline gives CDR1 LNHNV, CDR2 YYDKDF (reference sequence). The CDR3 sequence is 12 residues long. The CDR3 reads CATSSGGHEQYF. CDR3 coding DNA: TGTGCCACCAGCAGCGGGGGCCACGAGCAGTACTTC.

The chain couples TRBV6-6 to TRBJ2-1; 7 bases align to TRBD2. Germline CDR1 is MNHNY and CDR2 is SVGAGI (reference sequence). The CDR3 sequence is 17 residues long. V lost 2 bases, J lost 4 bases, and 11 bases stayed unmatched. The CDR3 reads CASSYISASGFYNEQFF. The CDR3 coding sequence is TGTGCCAGCAGTTACATATCGGCTAGCGGATTTTACAATGAGCAGTTCTTC.

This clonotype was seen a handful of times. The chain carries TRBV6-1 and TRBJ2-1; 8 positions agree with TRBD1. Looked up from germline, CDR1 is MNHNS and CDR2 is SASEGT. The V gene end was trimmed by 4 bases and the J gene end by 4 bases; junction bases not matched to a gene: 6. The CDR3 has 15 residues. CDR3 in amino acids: CASSGWTGIYNEQFF. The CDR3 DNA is TGTGCCAGCAGTGGCTGGACAGGGATTTACAATGAGCAGTTCTTC.